This T cell receptor (beta chain) was found in a study of beta chain features in type 1 diabetes. Study-wide results and caveats: All four CD4+ subsets from Type 1 diabetes patients carried moderately but significantly shorter TCRB CDR3s.

About this clone itself: Its antigen remains unknown.

The sequenced template was cDNA made from the entire isolated RNA. The data were produced by immunoSEQ multiplex PCR, yet TCRdb's version contains in-frame clones alone and is incomplete. This table has 200,000 to 300,000 clones, 9.5% to 13% appearing once. CDR1 KGHSH and CDR2 LQKENI come from the germline V gene. Trimming stripped 2 bases from V and 8 bases from J, with 19 bases between. The CDR3 is made up of 16 amino acids. The TCR sequence derives from a man under 40 with type 1 diabetes. The chain couples TRBV18 to TRBJ2-4; TRBD2 might be the D (6 bases). Material for sequencing was naive CD4+ T cells from blood. DNA for the CDR3: TGTGCCAGCTCACCAGGGCGGGACTCCTTAAATGACATTCAGTACTTC. This sequence encodes CASSPGRDSLNDIQYF.